This T cell receptor (beta chain) derives from a study of tumor-infiltrating lymphocytes in localized non-small cell lung cancer. V dropped 4 bases and J dropped 3 bases, with 13 bases sitting between them. The CDR3 is made up of 14 amino acids. Germline values: CDR1 SGHRS, CDR2 YFSETQ. Findings and limits, study-wide: Immunotypes IM1 and IM2 had similar TCR-derived T-cell fractions. Recurrence-free survival showed no association with tumor T-cell fraction. Different pieces of the same tissue were used for each assay.

Assay used: immunoSEQ multiplex PCR; TCRdb lists only in-frame clones, some missing. The sample consists of 10,000 to 15,000 clones, roughly 67% of them appearing once. This clone turned up a few times. Its antigen is not known. The rearrangement uses TRBV5-1 and TRBJ1-2, with D uncertain. The clonotype was recovered from a human donor with non-small cell lung cancer. Material: lung tumor tissue. This CDR3 reads CASSPLVRDYGYTF. CDR3 DNA: TGCGCCAGCAGCCCTCTCGTTAGGGACTATGGCTACACCTTC. Drawing the rest from reference TRBV5-1 and TRBJ1-2, the complete variable domain is KAGVTQTPRYLIKTRGQQVTLSCSPISGHRSVSWYQQTPGQGLQFLFEYFSETQRNKGNFPGRFSGRQFSNSRSEMNVSTLELGDSALYLCASSPLVRDYGYTFGSGTRLTVV.